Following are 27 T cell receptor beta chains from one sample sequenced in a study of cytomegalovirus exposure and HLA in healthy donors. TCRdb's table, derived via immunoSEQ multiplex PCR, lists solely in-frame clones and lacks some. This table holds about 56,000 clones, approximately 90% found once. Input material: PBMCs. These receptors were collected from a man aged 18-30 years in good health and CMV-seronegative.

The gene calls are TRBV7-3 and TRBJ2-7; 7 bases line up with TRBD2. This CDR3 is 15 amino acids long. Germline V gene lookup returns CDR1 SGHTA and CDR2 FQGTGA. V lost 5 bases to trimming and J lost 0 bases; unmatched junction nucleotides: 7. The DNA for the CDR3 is TGTGCCAGCAGCCTCACTAGCGAGGACTCCTACGAGCAGTACTTC. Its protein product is CASSLTSEDSYEQYF.

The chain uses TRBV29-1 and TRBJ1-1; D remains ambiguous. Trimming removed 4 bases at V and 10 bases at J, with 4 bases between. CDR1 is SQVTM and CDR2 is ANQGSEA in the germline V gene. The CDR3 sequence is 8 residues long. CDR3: CSVGAAFF. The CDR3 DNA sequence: TGCAGCGTTGGGGCAGCTTTCTTT.

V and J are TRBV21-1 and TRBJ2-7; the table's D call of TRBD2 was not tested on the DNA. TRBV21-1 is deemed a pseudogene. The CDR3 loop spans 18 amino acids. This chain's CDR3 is CASSKWPWRAGFTYEQYF. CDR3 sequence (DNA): TGTGCCAGCAGCAAATGGCCCTGGCGGGCAGGTTTTACCTACGAGCAGTACTTC.

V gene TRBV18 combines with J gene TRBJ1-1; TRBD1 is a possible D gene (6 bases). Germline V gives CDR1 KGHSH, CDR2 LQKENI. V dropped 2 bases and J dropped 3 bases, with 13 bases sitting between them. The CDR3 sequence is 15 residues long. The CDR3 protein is CASSPETGSYTEAFF. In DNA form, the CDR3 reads TGTGCCAGCTCACCAGAGACAGGCAGCTACACTGAAGCTTTCTTT.

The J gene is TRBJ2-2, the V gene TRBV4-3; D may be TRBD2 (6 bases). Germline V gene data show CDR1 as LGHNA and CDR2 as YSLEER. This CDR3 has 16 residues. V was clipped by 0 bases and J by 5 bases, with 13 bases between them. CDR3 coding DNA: TGCGCCAGCAGCCAAGATCACGGGAGTCGGACCGGGGAGCTGTTTTTT. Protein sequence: CASSQDHGSRTGELFF.

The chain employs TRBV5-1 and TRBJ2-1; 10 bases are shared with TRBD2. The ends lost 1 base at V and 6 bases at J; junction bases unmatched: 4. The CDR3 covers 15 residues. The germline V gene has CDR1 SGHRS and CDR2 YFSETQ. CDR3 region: CASSLKGLATNEQFF. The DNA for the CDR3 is TGCGCCAGCAGCTTGAAGGGACTAGCGACCAATGAGCAGTTCTTC.

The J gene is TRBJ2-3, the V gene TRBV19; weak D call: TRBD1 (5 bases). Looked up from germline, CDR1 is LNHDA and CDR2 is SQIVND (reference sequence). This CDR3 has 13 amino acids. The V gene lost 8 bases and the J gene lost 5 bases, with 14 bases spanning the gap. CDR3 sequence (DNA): TGTGCCAGTGCTGGACACGGGCGAGATACGCAGTATTTT. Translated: CASAGHGRDTQYF.

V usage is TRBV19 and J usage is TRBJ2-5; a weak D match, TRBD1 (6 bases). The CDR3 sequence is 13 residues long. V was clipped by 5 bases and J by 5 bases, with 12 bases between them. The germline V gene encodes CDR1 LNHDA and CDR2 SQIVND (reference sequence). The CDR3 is CASSSIQGETQYF. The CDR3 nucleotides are TGTGCCAGTAGTTCGATTCAGGGGGAGACCCAGTACTTC.

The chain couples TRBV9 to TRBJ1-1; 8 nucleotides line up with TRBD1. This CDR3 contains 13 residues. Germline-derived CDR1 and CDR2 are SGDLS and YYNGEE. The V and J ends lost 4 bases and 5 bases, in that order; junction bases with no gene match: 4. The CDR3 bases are TGTGCCAGCAGCATGACAGGGGAGACTGAAGCTTTCTTT. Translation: CASSMTGETEAFF.

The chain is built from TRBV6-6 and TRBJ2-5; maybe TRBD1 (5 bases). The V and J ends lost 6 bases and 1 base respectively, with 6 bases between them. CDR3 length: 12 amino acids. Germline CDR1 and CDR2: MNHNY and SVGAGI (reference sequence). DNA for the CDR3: TGTGCCAGCAGAACAGGCCAAGAGACCCAGTACTTC. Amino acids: CASRTGQETQYF.

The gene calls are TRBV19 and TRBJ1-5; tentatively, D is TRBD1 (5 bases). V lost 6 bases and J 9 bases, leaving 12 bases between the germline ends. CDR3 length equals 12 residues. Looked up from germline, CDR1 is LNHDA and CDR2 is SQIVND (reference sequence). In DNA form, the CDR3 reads TGTGCCAGTAGCCCCAGGGTTGGGCCCCAGCATTTT. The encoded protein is CASSPRVGPQHF.

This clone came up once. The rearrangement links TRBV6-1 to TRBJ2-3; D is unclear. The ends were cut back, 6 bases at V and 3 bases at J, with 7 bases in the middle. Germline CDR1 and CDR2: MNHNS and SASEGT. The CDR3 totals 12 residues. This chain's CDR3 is CASRELTDTQYF. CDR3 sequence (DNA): TGTGCCAGCAGGGAATTAACAGATACGCAGTATTTT.

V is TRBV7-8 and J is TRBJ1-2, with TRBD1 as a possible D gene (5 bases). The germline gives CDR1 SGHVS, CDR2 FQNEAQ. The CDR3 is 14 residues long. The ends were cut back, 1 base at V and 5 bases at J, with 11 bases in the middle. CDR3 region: CASSLEGRDYGYTF. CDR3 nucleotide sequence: TGTGCCAGCAGCTTAGAGGGCAGGGATTATGGCTACACCTTC. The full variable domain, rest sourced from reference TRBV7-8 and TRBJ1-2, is GAGVSQSPRYKVAKRGQDVALRCDPISGHVSLFWYQQALGQGPEFLTYFQNEAQLDKSGLPSDRFFAERPEGSVSTLKIQRTQQEDSAVYLCASSLEGRDYGYTFGSGTRLTVV.

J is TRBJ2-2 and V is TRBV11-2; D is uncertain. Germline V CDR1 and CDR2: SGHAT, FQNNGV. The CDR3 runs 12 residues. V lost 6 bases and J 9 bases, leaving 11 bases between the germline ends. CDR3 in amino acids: CASSLGVRELFF. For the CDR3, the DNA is TGTGCCAGCAGTCTCGGAGTTAGGGAGCTGTTTTTT.

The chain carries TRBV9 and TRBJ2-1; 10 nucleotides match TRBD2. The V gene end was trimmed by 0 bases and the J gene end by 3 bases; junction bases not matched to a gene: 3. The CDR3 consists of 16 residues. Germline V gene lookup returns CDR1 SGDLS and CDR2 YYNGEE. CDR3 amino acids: CASSVGRTSGYNEQFF. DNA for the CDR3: TGTGCCAGCAGCGTAGGTAGGACTAGCGGCTACAATGAGCAGTTCTTC.

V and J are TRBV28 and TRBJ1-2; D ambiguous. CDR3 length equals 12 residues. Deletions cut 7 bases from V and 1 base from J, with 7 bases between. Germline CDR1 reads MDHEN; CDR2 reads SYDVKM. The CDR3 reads CASTKNNYGYTF. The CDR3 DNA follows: TGTGCCAGCACCAAAAATAACTATGGCTACACCTTC.

This CDR3 is CASSPAARGNEQFF. The CDR3 coding sequence is TGTGCCAGCAGCCCCGCGGCGAGGGGGAATGAGCAGTTCTTC. The V call is TRBV6-5, the J call TRBJ2-1, with a weak D call TRBD1 (6 bases). Germline V gene lookup returns CDR1 MNHEY and CDR2 SVGAGI. This CDR3 region has 14 residues. Trimming stripped 6 bases from V and 7 bases from J, with 16 bases between.

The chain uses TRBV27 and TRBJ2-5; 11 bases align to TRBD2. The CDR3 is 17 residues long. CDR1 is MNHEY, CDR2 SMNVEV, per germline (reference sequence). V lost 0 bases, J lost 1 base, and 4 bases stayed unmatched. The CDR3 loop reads CASSLSRLAGGQETQYF. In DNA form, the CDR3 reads TGTGCCAGCAGTTTATCGAGGCTAGCGGGAGGCCAAGAGACCCAGTACTTC.

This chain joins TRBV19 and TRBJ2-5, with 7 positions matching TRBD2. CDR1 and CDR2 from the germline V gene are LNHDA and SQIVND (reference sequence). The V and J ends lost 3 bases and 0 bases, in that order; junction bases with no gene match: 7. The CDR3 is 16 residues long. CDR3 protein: CASSIGLAVYQETQYF. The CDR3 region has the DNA TGTGCCAGTAGTATTGGGCTAGCGGTCTACCAAGAGACCCAGTACTTC.

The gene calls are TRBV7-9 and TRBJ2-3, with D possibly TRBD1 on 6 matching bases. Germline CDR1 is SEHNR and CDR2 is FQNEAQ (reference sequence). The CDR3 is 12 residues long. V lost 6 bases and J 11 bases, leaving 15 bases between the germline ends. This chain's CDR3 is CASRPDRSRQYF. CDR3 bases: TGTGCCAGCAGACCCGACAGGTCCCGGCAGTATTTT.

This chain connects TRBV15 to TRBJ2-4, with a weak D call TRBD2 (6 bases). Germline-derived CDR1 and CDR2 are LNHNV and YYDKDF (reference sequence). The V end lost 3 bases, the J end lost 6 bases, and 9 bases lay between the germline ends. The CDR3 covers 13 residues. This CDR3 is CATSSGTGNIQYF. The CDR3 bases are TGTGCCACCAGCAGTGGGACTGGAAACATTCAGTACTTC.

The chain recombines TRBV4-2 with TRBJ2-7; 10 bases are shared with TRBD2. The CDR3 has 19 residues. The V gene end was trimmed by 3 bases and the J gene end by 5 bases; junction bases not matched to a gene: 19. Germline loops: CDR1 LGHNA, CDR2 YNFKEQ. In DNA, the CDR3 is TGTGCCAGCAGCCAGGATAAGGCACTAGCGGGATTCCTTGGGGACGAGCAGTACTTC. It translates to CASSQDKALAGFLGDEQYF.

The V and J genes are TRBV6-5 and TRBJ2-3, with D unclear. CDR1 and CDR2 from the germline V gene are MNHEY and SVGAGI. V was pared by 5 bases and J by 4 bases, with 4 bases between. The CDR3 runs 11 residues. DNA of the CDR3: TGTGCCAGCAGTCAGGCAGATACGCAGTATTTT. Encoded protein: CASSQADTQYF.

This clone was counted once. The CDR3 nucleotides read TGTGCCAGCAGTAAGGACTCGGGAATCCTGGACGGGCAGTACTTC. Protein product: CASSKDSGILDGQYF. The chain employs TRBV27 and TRBJ2-7; possibly TRBD2 for D (5 bases). The CDR3 covers 15 residues. Germline lookup yields CDR1 MNHEY and CDR2 SMNVEV (reference sequence). V was trimmed by 5 bases and J by 9 bases, leaving 23 bases between them.

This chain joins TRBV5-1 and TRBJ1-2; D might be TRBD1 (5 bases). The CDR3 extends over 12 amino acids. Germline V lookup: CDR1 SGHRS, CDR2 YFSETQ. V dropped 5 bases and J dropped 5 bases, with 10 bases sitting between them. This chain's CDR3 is CASSGAEYGYTF. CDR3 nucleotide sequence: TGCGCCAGCAGTGGGGCAGAATATGGCTACACCTTC.

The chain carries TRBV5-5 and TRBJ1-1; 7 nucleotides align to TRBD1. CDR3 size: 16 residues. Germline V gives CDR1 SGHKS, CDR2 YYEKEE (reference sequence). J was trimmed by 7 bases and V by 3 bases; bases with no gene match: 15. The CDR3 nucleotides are TGTGCCAGCAGCTGGGGACCTCCGACAGGGTTGGGTGAAGCTTTCTTT. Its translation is CASSWGPPTGLGEAFF.

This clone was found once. CDR3 bases: TGCGCCAGCAGCCTCTCCATGCGGGAGACCCAGTACTTC. Encoded protein: CASSLSMRETQYF. The V and J genes are TRBV4-1 and TRBJ2-5, with no clear D. Looked up from germline, CDR1 is MGHRA and CDR2 is YSYEKL. The CDR3 length is 13 residues. Trimming shortened V by 4 bases and J by 5 bases, and 11 bases separated the two germline ends.